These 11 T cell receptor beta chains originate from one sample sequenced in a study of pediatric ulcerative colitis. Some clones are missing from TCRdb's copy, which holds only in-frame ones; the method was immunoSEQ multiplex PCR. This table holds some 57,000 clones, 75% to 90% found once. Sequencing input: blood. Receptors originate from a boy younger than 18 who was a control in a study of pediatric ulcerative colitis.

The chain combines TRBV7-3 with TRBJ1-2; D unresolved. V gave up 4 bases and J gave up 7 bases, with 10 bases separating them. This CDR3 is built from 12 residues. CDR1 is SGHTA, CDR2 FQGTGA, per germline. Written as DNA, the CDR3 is TGTGCCAGCAGCTCTTACCATGGTGGCTACACCTTC. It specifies CASSSYHGGYTF.

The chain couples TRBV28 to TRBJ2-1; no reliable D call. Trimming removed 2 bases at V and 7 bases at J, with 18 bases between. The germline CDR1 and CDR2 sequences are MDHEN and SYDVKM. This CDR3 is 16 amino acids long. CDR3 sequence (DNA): TGTGCCAGCAGTTTAGGCCGACCGGTAGCTGGGAATGAGCAGTTCTTC. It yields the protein CASSLGRPVAGNEQFF. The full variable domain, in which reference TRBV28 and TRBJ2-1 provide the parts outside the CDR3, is DVKVTQSSRYLVKRTGEKVFLECVQDMDHENMFWYRQDPGLGLRLIYFSYDVKMKEKGDIPEGYSVSREKKERFSLILESASTNQTSMYLCASSLGRPVAGNEQFFGPGTRLTVL.

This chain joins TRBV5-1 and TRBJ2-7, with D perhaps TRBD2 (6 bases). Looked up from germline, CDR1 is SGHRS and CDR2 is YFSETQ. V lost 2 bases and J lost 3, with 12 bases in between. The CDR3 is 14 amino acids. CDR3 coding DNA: TGCGCCAGCAGCTTTGAGGTGACTAGCTACGAGCAGTACTTC. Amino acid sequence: CASSFEVTSYEQYF.

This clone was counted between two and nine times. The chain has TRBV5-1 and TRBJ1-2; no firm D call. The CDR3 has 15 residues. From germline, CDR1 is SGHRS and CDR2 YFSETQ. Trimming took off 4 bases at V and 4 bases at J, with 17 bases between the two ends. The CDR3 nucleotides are TGCGCCAGCAGCCCGGACGAGTCGGCTTTCTATGGCTACACCTTC. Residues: CASSPDESAFYGYTF.

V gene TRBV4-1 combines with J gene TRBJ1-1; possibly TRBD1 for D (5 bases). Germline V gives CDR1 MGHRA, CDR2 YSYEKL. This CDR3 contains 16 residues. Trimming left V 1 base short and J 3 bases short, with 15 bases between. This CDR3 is CASSQVFSQAYTEAFF. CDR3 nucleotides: TGCGCCAGCAGCCAAGTTTTTTCACAGGCCTACACTGAAGCTTTCTTT.

The CDR3, as DNA: TGCGCCAGCAGCTTGGGACAGGGGGCTGGAAACACCATATATTTT. It translates to CASSLGQGAGNTIYF. The chain combines TRBV5-1 with TRBJ1-3, with 9 bases lining up with TRBD1. This CDR3 is 15 amino acids long. Germline V gene sequence: CDR1 SGHRS, CDR2 YFSETQ. The J segment lost 2 bases and the V segment lost 0 bases, leaving 0 bases of the junction unmatched.

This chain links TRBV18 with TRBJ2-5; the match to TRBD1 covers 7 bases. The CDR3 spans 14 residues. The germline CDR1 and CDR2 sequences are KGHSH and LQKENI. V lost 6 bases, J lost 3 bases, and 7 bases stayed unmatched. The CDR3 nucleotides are TGTGCCAGCTCTCCAAGGGGGACAGAAGAGACCCAGTACTTC. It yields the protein CASSPRGTEETQYF.

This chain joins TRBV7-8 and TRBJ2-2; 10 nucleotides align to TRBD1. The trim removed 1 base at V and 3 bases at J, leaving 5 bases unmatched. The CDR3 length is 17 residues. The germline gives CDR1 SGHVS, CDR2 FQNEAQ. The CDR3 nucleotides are TGTGCCAGCAGCTTAGTTTACGGGACAGGGGACACCGGGGAGCTGTTTTTT. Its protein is CASSLVYGTGDTGELFF.

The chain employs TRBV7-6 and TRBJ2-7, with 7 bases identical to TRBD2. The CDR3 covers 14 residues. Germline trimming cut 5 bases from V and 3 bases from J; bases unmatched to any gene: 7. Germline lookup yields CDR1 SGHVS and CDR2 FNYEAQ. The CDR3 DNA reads TGTGCCAGCAGCCCTACTAGCGAGAACTACGAGCAGTACTTC. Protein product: CASSPTSENYEQYF. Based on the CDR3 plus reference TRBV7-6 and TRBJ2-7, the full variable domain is GAGVSQSPRYKVTKRGQDVALRCDPISGHVSLYWYRQALGQGPEFLTYFNYEAQQDKSGLPNDRFSAERPEGSISTLTIQRTEQRDSAMYRCASSPTSENYEQYFGPGTRLTVT.

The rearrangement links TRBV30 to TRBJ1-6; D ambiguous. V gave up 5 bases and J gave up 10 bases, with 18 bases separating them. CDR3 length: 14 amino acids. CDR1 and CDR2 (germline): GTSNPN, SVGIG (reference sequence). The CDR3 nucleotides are TGTGCCTGGTCCACGGGCTCAACGAGCTCACCCCTCCACTTT. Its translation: CAWSTGSTSSPLHF.

The DNA of the CDR3 is TGTGCCAGCAGTGAATCCCGGGAGAGCTCCTACAATGAGCAGTTCTTC. Translated: CASSESRESSYNEQFF. The genes are TRBV25-1 and TRBJ2-1; a weak D match, TRBD2 (6 bases). Trimming removed 1 base at V and 0 bases at J, with 10 bases between. Germline V gene lookup returns CDR1 MGHDK and CDR2 SYGVNS. This CDR3 contains 16 residues.